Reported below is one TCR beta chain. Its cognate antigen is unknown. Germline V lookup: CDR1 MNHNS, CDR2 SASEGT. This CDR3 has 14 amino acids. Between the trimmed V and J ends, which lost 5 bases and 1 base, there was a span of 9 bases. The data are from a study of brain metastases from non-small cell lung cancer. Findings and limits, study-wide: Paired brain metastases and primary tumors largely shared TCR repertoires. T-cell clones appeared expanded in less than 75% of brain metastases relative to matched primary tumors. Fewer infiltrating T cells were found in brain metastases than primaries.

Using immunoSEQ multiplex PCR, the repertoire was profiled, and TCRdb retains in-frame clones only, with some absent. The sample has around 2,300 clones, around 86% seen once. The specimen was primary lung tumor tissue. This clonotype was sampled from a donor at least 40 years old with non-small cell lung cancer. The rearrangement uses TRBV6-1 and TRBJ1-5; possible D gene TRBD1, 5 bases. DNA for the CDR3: TGTGCCAGCAGTTTCAGGGAGAGCAATCAGCCCCAGCATTTT. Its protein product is CASSFRESNQPQHF.